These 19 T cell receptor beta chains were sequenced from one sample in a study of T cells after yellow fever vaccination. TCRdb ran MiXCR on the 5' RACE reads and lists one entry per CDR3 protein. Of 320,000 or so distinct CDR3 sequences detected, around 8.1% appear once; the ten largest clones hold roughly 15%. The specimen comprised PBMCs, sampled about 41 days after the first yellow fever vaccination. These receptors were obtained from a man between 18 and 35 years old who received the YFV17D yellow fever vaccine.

The CDR3 protein is CASSPRAAGGLDTQYF. DNA for the CDR3: TGTGCCAGCAGCCCGAGGGCAGCGGGGGGGCTGGATACGCAGTATTTT. The rearrangement links TRBV7-6 to TRBJ2-3; 10 nucleotides match TRBD2. Trimming removed 5 bases from V and 6 bases from J; junction bases left unmatched: 11. This CDR3 contains 16 residues. The germline V gene encodes CDR1 SGHVS and CDR2 FNYEAQ.

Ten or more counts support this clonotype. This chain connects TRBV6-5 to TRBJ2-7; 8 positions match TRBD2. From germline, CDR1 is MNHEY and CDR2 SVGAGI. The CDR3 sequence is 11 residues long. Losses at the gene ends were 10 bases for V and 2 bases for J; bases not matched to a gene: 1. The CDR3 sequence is CATRGAYEQYF. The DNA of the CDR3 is TGTGCCACGCGGGGGGCCTACGAGCAGTACTTC.

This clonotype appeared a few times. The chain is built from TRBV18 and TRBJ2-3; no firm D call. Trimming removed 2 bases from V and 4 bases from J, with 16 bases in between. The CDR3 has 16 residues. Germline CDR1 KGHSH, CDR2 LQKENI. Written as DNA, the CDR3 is TGTGCCAGCTCACCATCGGCAGATTTTGTTGCAGATACGCAGTATTTT. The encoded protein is CASSPSADFVADTQYF.

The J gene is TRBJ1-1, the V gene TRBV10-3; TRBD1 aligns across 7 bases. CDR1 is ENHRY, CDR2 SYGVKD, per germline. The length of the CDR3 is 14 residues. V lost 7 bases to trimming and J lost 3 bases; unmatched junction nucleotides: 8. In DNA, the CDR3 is TGTGCCATCACCAGGACAGGTCCCGACACTGAAGCTTTCTTT. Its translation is CAITRTGPDTEAFF.

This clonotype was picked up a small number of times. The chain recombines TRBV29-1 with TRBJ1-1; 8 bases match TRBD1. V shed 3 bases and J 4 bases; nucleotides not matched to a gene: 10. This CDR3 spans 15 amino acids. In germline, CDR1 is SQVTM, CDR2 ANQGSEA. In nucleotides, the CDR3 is TGCAGCGTTGATCTCGACCAGGGGGCGGGCACTGAAGCTTTCTTT. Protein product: CSVDLDQGAGTEAFF.

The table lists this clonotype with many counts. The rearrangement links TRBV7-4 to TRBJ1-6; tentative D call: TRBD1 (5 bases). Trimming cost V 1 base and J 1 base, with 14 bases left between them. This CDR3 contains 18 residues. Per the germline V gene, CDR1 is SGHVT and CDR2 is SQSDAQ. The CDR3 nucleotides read TGTGCCAGCAGCTTAGATACTCAGGGCGTTTCCTATAATTCACCCCTCCACTTT. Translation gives CASSLDTQGVSYNSPLHF.

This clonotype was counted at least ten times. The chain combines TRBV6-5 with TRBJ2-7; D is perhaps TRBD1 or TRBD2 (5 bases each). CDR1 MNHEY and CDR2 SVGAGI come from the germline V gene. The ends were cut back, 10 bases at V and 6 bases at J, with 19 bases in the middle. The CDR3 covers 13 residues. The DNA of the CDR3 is TGTGCCACTAGCCGGGACGGATTGGGCGAGCAGTACGTC. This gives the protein CATSRDGLGEQYV.

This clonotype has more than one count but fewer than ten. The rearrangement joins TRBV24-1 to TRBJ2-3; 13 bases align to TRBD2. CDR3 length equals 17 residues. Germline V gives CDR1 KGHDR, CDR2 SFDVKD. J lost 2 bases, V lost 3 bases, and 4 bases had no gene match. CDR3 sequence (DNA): TGTGCCACCAGTGATATCGGACTAGCGGGGGCCACAGATACGCAGTATTTT. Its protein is CATSDIGLAGATDTQYF.

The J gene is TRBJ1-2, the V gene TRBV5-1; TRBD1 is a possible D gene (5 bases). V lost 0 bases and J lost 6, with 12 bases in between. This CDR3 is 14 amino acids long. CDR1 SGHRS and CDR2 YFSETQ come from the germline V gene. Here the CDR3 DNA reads TGCGCCAGCAGCTTGGATCGAGGAGGGGATGGCTACACCTTC. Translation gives CASSLDRGGDGYTF.

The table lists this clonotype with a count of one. The CDR3 loop reads CASSQDPYSYGTDTQYF. For the CDR3, the DNA is TGTGCCAGCAGCCAAGATCCCTACAGTTACGGCACAGATACGCAGTATTTT. The rearrangement uses TRBV14 and TRBJ2-3; D is ambiguous. V shed 0 bases and J shed 1 base, with 14 bases lying between them. CDR1 SGHDN and CDR2 FVKESK come from the germline V gene. CDR3 length: 17 residues.

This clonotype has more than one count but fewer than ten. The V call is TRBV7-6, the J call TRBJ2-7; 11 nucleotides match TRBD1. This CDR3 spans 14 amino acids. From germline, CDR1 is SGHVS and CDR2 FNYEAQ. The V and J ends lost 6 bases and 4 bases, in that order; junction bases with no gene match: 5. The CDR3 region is CASSKDRGRYEQYF. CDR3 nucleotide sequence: TGTGCCAGCAGTAAGGACAGGGGGCGGTACGAGCAGTACTTC. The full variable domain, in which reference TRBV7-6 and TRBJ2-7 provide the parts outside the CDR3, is GAGVSQSPRYKVTKRGQDVALRCDPISGHVSLYWYRQALGQGPEFLTYFNYEAQQDKSGLPNDRFSAERPEGSISTLTIQRTEQRDSAMYRCASSKDRGRYEQYFGPGTRLTVT.

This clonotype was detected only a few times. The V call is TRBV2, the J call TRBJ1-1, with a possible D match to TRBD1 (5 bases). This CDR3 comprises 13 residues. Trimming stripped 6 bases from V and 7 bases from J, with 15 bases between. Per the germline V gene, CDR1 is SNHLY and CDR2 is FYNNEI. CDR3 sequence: CASRAGTAHEAFF. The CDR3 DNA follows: TGTGCCAGCAGAGCAGGGACTGCCCATGAAGCTTTCTTT. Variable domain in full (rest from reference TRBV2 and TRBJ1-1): EPEVTQTPSHQVTQMGQEVILRCVPISNHLYFYWYRQILGQKVEFLVSFYNNEISEKSEIFDDQFSVERPDGSNFTLKIRSTKLEDSAMYFCASRAGTAHEAFFGQGTRLTVV.

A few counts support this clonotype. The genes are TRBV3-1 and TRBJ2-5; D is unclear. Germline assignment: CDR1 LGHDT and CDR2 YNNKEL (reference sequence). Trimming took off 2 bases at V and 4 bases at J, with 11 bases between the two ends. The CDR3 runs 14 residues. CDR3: CASSQLRLGETQYF. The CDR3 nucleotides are TGTGCCAGCAGCCAACTGCGCCTGGGAGAGACCCAGTACTTC.

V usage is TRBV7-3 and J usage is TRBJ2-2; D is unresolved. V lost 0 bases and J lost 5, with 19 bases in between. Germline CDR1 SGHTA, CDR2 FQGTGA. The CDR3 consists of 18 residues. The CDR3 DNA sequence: TGTGCCAGCAGCTTAACGTTCGGTACCCCTATGGGGACCGGGGAGCTGTTTTTT. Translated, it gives CASSLTFGTPMGTGELFF. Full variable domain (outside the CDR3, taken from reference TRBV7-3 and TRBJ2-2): GAGVSQTPSNKVTEKGKYVELRCDPISGHTALYWYRQSLGQGPEFLIYFQGTGAADDSGLPNDRFFAVRPEGSVSTLKIQRTERGDSAVYLCASSLTFGTPMGTGELFFGEGSRLTVL.

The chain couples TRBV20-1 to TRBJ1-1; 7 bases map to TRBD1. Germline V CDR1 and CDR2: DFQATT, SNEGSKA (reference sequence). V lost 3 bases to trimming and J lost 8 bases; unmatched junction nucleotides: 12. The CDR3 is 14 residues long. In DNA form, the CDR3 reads TGCAGTGCTAGGATTCTCCGGGACAGACCCGAAGCTTTCTTT. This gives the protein CSARILRDRPEAFF.

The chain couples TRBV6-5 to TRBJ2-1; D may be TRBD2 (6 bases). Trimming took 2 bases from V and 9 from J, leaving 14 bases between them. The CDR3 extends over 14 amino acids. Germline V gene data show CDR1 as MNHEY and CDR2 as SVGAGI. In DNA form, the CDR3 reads TGTGCCAGCAGTTACGACCTCGGGGGTCGTGAGCAGTTCTTC. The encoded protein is CASSYDLGGREQFF.

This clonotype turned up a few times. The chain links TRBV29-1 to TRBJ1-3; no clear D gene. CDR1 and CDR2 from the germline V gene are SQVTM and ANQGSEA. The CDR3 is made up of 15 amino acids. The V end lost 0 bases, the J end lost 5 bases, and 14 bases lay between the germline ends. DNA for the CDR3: TGCAGCGTTGAAGATGGGTCAAAGGCCAGAAACACCATATATTTT. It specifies CSVEDGSKARNTIYF.

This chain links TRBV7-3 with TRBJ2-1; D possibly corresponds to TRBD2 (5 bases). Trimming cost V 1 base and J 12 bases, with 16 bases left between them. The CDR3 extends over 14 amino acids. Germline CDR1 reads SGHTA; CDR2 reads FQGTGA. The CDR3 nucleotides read TGTGCCAGCAGCTTAAGGGGTCCGGGATCGGGGCAGTTCTTC. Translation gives CASSLRGPGSGQFF.

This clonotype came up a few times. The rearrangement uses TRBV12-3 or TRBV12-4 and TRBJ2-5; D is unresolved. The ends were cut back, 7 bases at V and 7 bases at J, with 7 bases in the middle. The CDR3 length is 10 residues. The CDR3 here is CASTPGTQYF. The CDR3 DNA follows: TGTGCCAGCACCCCAGGGACCCAGTACTTC.